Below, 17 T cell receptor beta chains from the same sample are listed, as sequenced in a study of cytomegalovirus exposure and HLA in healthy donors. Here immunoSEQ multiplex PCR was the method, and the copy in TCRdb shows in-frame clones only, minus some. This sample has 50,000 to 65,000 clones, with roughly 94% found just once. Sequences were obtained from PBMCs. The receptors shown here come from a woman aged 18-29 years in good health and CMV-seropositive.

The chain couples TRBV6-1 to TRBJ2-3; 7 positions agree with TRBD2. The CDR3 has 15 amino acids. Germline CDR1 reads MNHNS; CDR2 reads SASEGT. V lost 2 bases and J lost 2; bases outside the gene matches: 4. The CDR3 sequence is CASSEPGLTTDTQYF. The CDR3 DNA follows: TGTGCCAGCAGTGAACCGGGACTAACCACAGATACGCAGTATTTT.

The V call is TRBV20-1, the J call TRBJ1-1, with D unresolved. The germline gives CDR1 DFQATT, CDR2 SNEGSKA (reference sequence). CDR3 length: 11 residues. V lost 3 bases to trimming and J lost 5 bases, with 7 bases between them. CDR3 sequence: CSASMRTEAFF. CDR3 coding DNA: TGCAGTGCTAGTATGAGGACTGAAGCTTTCTTT.

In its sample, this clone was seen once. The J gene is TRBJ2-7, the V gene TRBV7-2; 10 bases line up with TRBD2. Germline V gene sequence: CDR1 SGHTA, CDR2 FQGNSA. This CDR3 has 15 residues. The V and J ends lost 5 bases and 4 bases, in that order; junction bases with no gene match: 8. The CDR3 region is CASSIQSGGVYEQYF. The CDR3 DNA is TGTGCCAGCAGCATACAAAGCGGGGGGGTTTACGAGCAGTACTTC. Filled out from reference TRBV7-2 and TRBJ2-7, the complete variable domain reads GAGVSQSPSNKVTEKGKDVELRCDPISGHTALYWYRQSLGQGLEFLIYFQGNSAPDKSGLPSDRFSAERTGGSVSTLTIQRTQQEDSAVYLCASSIQSGGVYEQYFGPGTRLTVT.

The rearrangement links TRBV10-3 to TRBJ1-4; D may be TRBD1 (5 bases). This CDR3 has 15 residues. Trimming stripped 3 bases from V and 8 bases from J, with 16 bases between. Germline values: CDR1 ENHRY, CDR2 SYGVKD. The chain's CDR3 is CAISEFAGGEEKLFF. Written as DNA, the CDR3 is TGTGCCATCAGTGAATTCGCAGGAGGGGAGGAAAAACTGTTTTTT.

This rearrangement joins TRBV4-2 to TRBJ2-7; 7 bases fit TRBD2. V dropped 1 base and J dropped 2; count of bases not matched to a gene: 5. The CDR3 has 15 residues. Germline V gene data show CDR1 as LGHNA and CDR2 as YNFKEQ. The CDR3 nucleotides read TGTGCCAGCAGCCAAGGACTAGCTGGGACCTACGAGCAGTACTTC. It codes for CASSQGLAGTYEQYF.

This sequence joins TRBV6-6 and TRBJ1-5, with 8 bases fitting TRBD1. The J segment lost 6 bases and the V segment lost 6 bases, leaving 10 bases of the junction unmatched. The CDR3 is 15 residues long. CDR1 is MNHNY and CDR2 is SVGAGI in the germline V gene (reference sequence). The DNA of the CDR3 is TGTGCCAGCAGAGACAGATTGGACAGGGCTCAGCCCCAGCATTTT. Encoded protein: CASRDRLDRAQPQHF.

The CDR3 region has the DNA TGTGCCAGCAGCTCCCGGGAGATCACCTACAATGAGCAGTTCTTC. Protein: CASSSREITYNEQFF. The chain has TRBV7-9 and TRBJ2-1; TRBD2 might be the D (6 bases). The CDR3 consists of 15 residues. Germline V gene sequence: CDR1 SEHNR, CDR2 FQNEAQ (reference sequence). The V and J ends lost 4 bases and 2 bases respectively, with 12 bases between them.

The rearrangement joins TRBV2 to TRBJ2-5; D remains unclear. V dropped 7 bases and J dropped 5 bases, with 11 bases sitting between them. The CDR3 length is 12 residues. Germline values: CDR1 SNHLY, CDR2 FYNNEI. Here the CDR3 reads CASMPTRETQYF. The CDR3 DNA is TGTGCCAGCATGCCGACAAGGGAGACCCAGTACTTC.

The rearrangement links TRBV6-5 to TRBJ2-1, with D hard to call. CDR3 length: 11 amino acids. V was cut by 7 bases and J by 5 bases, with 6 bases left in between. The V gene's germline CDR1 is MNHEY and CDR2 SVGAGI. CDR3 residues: CASTQHNEQFF. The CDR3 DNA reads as TGTGCCAGCACACAGCACAATGAGCAGTTCTTC.

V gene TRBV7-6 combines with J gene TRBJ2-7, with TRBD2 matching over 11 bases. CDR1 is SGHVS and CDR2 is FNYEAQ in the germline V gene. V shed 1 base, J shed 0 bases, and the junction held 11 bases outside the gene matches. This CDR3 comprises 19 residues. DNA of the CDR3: TGTGCCAGCAGCTTAGAGAGCACTAGCGGGAGTCAACCCTCCTACGAGCAGTACTTC. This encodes CASSLESTSGSQPSYEQYF. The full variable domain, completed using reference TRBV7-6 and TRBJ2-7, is GAGVSQSPRYKVTKRGQDVALRCDPISGHVSLYWYRQALGQGPEFLTYFNYEAQQDKSGLPNDRFSAERPEGSISTLTIQRTEQRDSAMYRCASSLESTSGSQPSYEQYFGPGTRLTVT.

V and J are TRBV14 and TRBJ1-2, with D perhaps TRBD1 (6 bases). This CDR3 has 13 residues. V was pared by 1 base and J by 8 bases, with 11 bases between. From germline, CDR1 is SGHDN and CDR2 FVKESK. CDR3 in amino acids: CASSQVDGQGYTF. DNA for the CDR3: TGTGCCAGCAGCCAAGTAGATGGACAGGGCTACACCTTC.

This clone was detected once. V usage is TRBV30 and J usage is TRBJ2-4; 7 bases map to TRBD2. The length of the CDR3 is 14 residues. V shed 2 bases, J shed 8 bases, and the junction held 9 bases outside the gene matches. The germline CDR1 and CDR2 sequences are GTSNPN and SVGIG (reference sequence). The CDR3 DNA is TGTGCCTGGAGTCGGTTAGCGGGTTGGGACATTCAGTACTTC. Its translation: CAWSRLAGWDIQYF.

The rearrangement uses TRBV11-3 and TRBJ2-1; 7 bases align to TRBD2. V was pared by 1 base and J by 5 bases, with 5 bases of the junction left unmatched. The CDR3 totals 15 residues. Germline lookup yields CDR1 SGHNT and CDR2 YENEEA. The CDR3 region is CASSLGTSIHNEQFF. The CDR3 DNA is TGTGCCAGCAGCTTAGGGACTAGTATACACAATGAGCAGTTCTTC. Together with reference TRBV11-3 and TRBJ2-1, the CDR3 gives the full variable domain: EAGVVQSPRYKIIEKKQPVAFWCNPISGHNTLYWYLQNLGQGPELLIRYENEEAVDDSQLPKDRFSAERLKGVDSTLKIQPAELGDSAVYLCASSLGTSIHNEQFFGPGTRLTVL.

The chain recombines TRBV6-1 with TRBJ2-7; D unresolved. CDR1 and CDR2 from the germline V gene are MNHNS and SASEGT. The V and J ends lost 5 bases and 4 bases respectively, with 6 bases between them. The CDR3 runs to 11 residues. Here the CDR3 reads CASSRRYEQYF. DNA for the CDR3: TGTGCCAGCAGTCGTCGGTACGAGCAGTACTTC.

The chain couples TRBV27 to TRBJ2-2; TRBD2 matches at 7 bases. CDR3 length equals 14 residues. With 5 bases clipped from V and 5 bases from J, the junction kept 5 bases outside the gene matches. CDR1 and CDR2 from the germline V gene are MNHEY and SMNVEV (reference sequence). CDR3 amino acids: CASSKIAGTGELFF. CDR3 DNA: TGTGCCAGCAGTAAAATAGCGGGTACCGGGGAGCTGTTTTTT.

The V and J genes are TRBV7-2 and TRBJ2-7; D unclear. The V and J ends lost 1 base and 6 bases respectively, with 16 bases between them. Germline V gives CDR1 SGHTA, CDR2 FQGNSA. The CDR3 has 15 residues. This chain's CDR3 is CASSLGARSSSEQYF. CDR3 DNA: TGTGCCAGCAGCTTAGGGGCCCGGTCTTCGAGCGAGCAGTACTTC.

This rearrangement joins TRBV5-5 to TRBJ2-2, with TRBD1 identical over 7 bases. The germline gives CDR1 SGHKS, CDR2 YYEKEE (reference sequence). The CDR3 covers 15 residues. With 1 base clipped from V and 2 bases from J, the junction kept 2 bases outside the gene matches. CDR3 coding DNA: TGTGCCAGCAGCTTGACAGGGGTTAACACCGGGGAGCTGTTTTTT. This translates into CASSLTGVNTGELFF.